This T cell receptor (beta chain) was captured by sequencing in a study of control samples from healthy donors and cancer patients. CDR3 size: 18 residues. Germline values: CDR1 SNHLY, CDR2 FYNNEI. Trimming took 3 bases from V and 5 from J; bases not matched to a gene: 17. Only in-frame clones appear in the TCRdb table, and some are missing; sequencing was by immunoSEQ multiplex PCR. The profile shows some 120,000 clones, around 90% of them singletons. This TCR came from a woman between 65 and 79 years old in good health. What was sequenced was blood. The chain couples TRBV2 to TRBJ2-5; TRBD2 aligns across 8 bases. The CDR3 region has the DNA TGTGCCAGCAGTGAGAATAAGTTAGGGACTAGTGTTTGGGAGACCCAGTACTTC. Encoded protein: CASSENKLGTSVWETQYF.